There are a few counts of the clone carrying this T cell receptor (beta chain). The sample belongs to a study of T cells after yellow fever vaccination. Each CDR3 protein is one row after TCRdb ran MiXCR on the 5' RACE reads. The sample carries about 310,000 distinct CDR3 sequences, about 3.5% recorded once. The material sequenced was PBMCs, taken on the day of the yellow fever booster vaccination. The clonotype originates from a man between 18 and 35 years old who received the YFV17D yellow fever vaccine.

CDR3 sequence reads: CASSPLPGGIYEAFF. CDR3 nucleotides: TGTGCCAGCAGTCCCCTCCCCGGGGGCATATATGAAGCTTTCTTT. The rearrangement links TRBV12-3 or TRBV12-4 to TRBJ1-1; weak D call: TRBD1 (6 bases). The CDR3 sequence is 15 residues long. Trimming removed 5 bases from V and 7 bases from J, with 20 bases in between.